One and the same sample provided the 5 T cell receptor beta chains below, sequenced in a study of cytomegalovirus exposure and HLA in healthy donors. Method: immunoSEQ multiplex PCR; TCRdb's copy keeps in-frame clones and lacks some. The data show roughly 60,000 clones, roughly 96% seen once. The sequencing sample was made of PBMCs. The receptors shown here come from a man between 18 and 29 years old in good health and CMV-seronegative.

The chain carries TRBV15 and TRBJ2-1; 8 nucleotides align to TRBD2. Trimming cost V 2 bases and J 2 bases; bases outside gene matches: 2. The CDR3 extends over 15 amino acids. CDR1 and CDR2 from the germline V gene are LNHNV and YYDKDF (reference sequence). CDR3 loop: CATSRSSGTYNEQFF. The CDR3 DNA is TGTGCCACCAGCAGAAGTAGCGGGACCTACAATGAGCAGTTCTTC.

The chain has TRBV18 and TRBJ2-7; no reliable D call. V lost 7 bases, J lost 0 bases, and 7 bases lay in between. There are 12 residues in the CDR3. CDR1 is KGHSH and CDR2 is LQKENI in the germline V gene. The CDR3 DNA reads as TGTGCCAGCTTTTCCAGCTCCTACGAGCAGTACTTC. Its protein product is CASFSSSYEQYF.

The V gene is TRBV7-2, the J gene TRBJ2-1, with no clear D. CDR3 length: 12 residues. Germline V gives CDR1 SGHTA, CDR2 FQGNSA. V dropped 1 base and J dropped 5 bases, with 3 bases sitting between them. CDR3 in DNA: TGTGCCAGCAGCTTAGGGCACAATGAGCAGTTCTTC. This codes for CASSLGHNEQFF.

The CDR3 sequence: CAISESGQGGFVAFF. The CDR3 DNA sequence: TGTGCCATCAGTGAGTCTGGACAGGGGGGCTTTGTGGCTTTCTTT. V usage is TRBV10-3 and J usage is TRBJ1-1, with 10 bases matching TRBD1. The CDR3 is made up of 15 amino acids. J gave up 11 bases and V 0 bases, and 9 bases lay outside the gene matches. In germline, CDR1 is ENHRY, CDR2 SYGVKD.

The chain uses TRBV18 and TRBJ2-5, with TRBD1 as a possible D gene (5 bases). V was clipped by 1 base and J by 4 bases, with 13 bases between them. The germline CDR1 and CDR2 sequences are KGHSH and LQKENI. The CDR3 is made up of 15 amino acids. CDR3 in DNA: TGTGCCAGCTCACCACTACAGGAGCCTGTAGAGACCCAGTACTTC. Encoded protein: CASSPLQEPVETQYF. The whole variable domain, filled in from reference TRBV18 and TRBJ2-5, reads NAGVMQNPRHLVRRRGQEARLRCSPMKGHSHVYWYRQLPEEGLKFMVYLQKENIIDESGMPKERFSAEFPKEGPSILRIQQVVRGDSAAYFCASSPLQEPVETQYFGPGTRLLVL.